What follows describes a single T cell receptor (beta chain). The antigen remains undetermined. It differs at one base from a far larger clone, so likely a read error. The data originate from a study of regulatory T cells in long-lasting Graves disease. The time point was: persistent/refractory GD, antithyroid drugs over 5 years with positive TRAb. TCR sequences were obtained from RNA taken from PBMCs. Patients met American Thyroid Association criteria for Graves' disease. Building the TCR beta libraries relied on iRepertoire HTBI primers, and CDR3 regions underwent Arm-PCR. Via MiXCR, TCRdb re-called the multiplex PCR reads, giving one row per CDR3 protein. The data hold almost 350,000 distinct CDR3 sequences, with roughly a fifth observed a single time. The CDR3 sequence is 14 residues long. Trimming removed 4 bases from V and 2 bases from J; junction bases left unmatched: 4. Study-wide results and limits: The work looked only at peripheral blood and did not look at thyroid tissue.

The specimen was peripheral blood mononuclear cells (PBMCs), collected when the disease was refractory, from a patient treated with antithyroid drugs. The sequence was obtained from a female donor with Graves disease. The chain couples TRBV12-3 or TRBV12-4 to TRBJ1-1; 7 bases fit TRBD1. In nucleotides, the CDR3 is TGTGCCAGCAGTTCCGGGACAGAAAACACTGAAGCTTTCTTT. This sequence encodes CASSSGTENTEAFF.